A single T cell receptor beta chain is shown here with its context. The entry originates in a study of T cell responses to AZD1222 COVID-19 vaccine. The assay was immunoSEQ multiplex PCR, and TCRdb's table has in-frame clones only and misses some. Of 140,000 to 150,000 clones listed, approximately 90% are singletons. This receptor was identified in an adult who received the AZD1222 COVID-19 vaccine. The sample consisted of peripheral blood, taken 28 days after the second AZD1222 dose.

CDR3 in amino acids: CASSYSTMGGEAFF. The CDR3 DNA sequence: TGTGCCAGCAGTTACTCGACGATGGGTGGCGAAGCTTTCTTT. The chain recombines TRBV6-5 with TRBJ1-1, with D hard to call. V shed 0 bases and J shed 8 bases, with 13 bases lying between them. The CDR3 is made up of 14 amino acids. From germline, CDR1 is MNHEY and CDR2 SVGAGI.